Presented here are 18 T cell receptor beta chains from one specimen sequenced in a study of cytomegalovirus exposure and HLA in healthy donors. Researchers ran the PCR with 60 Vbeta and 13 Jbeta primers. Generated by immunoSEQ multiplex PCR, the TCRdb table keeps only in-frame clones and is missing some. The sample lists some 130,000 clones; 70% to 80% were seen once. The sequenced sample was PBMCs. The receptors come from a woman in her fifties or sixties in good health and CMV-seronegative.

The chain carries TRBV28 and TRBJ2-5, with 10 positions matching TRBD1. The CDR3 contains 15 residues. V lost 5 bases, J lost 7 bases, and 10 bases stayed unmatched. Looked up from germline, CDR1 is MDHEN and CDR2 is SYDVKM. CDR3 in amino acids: CASSTPGQGIGTQYF. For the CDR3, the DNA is TGTGCCAGCAGTACCCCGGGACAGGGGATAGGGACCCAGTACTTC.

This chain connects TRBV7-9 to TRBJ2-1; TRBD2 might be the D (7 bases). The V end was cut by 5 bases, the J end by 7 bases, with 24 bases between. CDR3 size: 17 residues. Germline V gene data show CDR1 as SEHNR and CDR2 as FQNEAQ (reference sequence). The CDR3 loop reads CASSTPSRGGEGNEQFF. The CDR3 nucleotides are TGTGCCAGCAGCACGCCCTCTAGGGGGGGCGAGGGGAATGAGCAGTTCTTC.

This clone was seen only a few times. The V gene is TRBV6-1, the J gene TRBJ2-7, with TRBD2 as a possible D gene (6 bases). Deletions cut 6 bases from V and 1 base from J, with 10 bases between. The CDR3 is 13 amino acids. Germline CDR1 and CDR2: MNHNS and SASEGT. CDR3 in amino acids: CASRYGGSYEQYF. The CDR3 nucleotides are TGTGCCAGCAGGTACGGGGGATCCTACGAGCAGTACTTC.

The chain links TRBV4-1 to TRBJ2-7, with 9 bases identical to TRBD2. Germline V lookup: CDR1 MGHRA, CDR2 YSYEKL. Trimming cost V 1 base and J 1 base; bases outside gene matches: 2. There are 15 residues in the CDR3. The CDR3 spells CASSQASGISYEQYF. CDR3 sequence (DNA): TGCGCCAGCAGCCAAGCTAGCGGGATTTCCTACGAGCAGTACTTC.

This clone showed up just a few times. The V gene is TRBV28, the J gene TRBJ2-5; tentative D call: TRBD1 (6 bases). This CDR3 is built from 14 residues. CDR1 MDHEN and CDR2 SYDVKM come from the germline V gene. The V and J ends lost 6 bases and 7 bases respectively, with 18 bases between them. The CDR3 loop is CASRTPGAGRTQYF. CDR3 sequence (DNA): TGTGCCAGCAGGACCCCAGGGGCCGGGCGGACCCAGTACTTC.

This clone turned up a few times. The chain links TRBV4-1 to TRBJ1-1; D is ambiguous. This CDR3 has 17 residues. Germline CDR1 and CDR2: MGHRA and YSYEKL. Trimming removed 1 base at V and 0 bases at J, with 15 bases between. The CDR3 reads CASSQAPPGAMNTEAFF. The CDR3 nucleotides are TGCGCCAGCAGCCAAGCCCCCCCGGGAGCGATGAACACTGAAGCTTTCTTT.

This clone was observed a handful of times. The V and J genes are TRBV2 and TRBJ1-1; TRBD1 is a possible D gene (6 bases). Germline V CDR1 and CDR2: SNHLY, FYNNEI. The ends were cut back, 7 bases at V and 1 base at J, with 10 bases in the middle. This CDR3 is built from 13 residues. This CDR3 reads CASKRTANTEAFF. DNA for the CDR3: TGTGCCAGCAAACGGACAGCGAACACTGAAGCTTTCTTT.

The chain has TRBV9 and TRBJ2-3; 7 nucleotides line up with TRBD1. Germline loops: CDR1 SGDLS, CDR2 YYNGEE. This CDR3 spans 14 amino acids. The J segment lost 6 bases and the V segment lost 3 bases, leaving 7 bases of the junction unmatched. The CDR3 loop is CASSATGAKDTQYF. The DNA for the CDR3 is TGTGCCAGCAGCGCAACAGGGGCGAAGGATACGCAGTATTTT.

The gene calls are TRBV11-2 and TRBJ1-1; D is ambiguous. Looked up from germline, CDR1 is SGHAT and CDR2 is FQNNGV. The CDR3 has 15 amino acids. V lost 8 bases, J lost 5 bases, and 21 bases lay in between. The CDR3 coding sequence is TGTGCCAGCGGGCTCGGGCCGACTACCCCGACTGAAGCTTTCTTT. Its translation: CASGLGPTTPTEAFF. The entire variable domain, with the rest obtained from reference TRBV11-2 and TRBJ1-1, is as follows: EAGVAQSPRYKIIEKRQSVAFWCNPISGHATLYWYQQILGQGPKLLIQFQNNGVVDDSQLPKDRFSAERLKGVDSTLKIQPAKLEDSAVYLCASGLGPTTPTEAFFGQGTRLTVV.

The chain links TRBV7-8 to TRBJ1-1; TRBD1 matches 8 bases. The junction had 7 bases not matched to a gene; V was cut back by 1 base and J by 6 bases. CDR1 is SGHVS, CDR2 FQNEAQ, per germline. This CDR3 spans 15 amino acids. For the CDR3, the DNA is TGTGCCAGCAGCTTAGGTCAGGGGGCGGTTGCTGAAGCTTTCTTT. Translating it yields CASSLGQGAVAEAFF.

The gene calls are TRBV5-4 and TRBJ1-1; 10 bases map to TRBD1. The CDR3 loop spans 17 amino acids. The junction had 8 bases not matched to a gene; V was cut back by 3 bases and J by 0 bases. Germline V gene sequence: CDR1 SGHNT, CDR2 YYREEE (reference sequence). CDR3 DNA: TGTGCCAGCAGCTCGTCCCGGGACAGGGGCGTGAACACTGAAGCTTTCTTT. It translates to CASSSSRDRGVNTEAFF.

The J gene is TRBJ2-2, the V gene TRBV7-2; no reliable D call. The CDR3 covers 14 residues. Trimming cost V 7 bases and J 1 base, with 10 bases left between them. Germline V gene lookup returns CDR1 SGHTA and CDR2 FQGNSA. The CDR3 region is CASKWAWNTGELFF. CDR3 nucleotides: TGTGCCAGCAAGTGGGCCTGGAACACCGGGGAGCTGTTTTTT. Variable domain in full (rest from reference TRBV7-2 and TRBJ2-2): GAGVSQSPSNKVTEKGKDVELRCDPISGHTALYWYRQSLGQGLEFLIYFQGNSAPDKSGLPSDRFSAERTGGSVSTLTIQRTQQEDSAVYLCASKWAWNTGELFFGEGSRLTVL.

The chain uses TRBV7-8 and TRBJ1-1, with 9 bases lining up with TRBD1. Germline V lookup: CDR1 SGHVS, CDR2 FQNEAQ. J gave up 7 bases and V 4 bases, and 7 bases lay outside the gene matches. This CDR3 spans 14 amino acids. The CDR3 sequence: CASSSSPGQGEAFF. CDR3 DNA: TGTGCCAGCAGCTCGAGTCCGGGACAGGGTGAAGCTTTCTTT.

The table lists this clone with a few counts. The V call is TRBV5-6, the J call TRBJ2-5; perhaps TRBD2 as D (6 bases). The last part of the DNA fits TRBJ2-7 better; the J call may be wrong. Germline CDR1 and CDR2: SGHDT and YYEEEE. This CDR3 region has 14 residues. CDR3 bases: TGTGCCAGCAGCTTAGGGACTCTCTCCTACGAGCAGTACTTC. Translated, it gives CASSLGTLSYEQYF.

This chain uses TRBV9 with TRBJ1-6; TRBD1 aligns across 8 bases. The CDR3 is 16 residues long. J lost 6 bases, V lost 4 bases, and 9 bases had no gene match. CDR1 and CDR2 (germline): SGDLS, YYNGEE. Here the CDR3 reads CASSPGQAISNSPLHF. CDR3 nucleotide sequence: TGTGCCAGCAGCCCGGGACAGGCAATTAGTAATTCACCCCTCCACTTT.

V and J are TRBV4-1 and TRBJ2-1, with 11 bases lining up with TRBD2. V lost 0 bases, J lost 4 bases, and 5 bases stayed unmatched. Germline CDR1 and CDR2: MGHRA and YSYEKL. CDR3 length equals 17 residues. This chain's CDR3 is CASSQDLAGGPYNEQFF. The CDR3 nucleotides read TGCGCCAGCAGCCAAGATCTAGCGGGAGGCCCATACAATGAGCAGTTCTTC.

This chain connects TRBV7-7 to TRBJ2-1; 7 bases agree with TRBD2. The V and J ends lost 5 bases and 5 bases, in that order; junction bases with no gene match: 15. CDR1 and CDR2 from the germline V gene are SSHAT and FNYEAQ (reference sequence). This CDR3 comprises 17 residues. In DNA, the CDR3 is TGTGCCAGCAGCCCGCTGGGGGGGACGAGAACAAACAATGAGCAGTTCTTC. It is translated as CASSPLGGTRTNNEQFF.

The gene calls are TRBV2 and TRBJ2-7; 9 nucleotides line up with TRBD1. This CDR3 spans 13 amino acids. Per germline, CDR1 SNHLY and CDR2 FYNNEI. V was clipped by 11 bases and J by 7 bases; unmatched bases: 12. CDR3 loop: CAGKGQGLGEQYF. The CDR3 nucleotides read TGTGCCGGGAAAGGACAGGGGCTGGGGGAGCAGTACTTC.